Listed below are T cell receptor beta chains from one sample, sequenced in a study of type 1 regulatory T cells. These receptors have no identified antigens. TCRdb re-derived calls from the reads in MiXCR, one entry per CDR3 protein. Of roughly 46,000 distinct CDR3 sequences listed, 12% are singletons. The specimen was cultured non-Tr1 T cells, either the whole culture or a sorted T cell fraction (not recorded which). Receptors were obtained from a human donor in good health. The CDR3 runs from the conserved cysteine through the conserved F or W.

V gene: TRBV20-1; CDR3 protein: CSARRGASTDTQYF
V gene: TRBV5-4; CDR3 protein: CASSLDLGETQYF
V gene: TRBV5-1; CDR3 protein: CASKVGGFPYEQYF
V gene: TRBV10-3; CDR3 protein: CAISGGGSPDTQYF
V gene: TRBV6-5; CDR3 protein: CASSYSKQGSYEQYF
V gene: TRBV5-1; CDR3 protein: CASSLAGRVDGYTF
V gene: TRBV20-1; CDR3 protein: CSALWSPANEKLFF
V gene: TRBV11-2; CDR3 protein: CASSLGWRTGIPDTQYF
V gene: TRBV5-8; CDR3 protein: CASSDLAGATVAFF
V gene: TRBV19; CDR3 protein: CASSSETYTEAFF
V gene: TRBV18; CDR3 protein: CASSAQSGSGTDTQYF
V gene: TRBV5-1; CDR3 protein: CASKPSGGLGPEAFF
V gene: TRBV9; CDR3 protein: CASGPFGNQPQHF
V gene: TRBV5-1; CDR3 protein: CASSWTPSGTKNIQYF
V gene: TRBV24-1; CDR3 protein: CATSMANEQFF